The 11 T cell receptor beta chains listed next were all sequenced from one sample in a study of shared clonotypes between healthy human individuals. Sequencing was performed with immunoSEQ multiplex PCR; in TCRdb, only in-frame clones are kept and a portion is missing. The sample lists more than 2 million clones, nearly 97% seen once, with 0.13% in the top ten. The material sequenced was naive CD4+ T cells sorted from blood. The subset here: CD45RA+ positively selected. The receptors derive from a young man in good health.

The chain combines TRBV28 with TRBJ1-2; tentative D call: TRBD1 (6 bases). V lost 4 bases, J lost 7 bases, and 16 bases lay in between. The germline CDR1 and CDR2 sequences are MDHEN and SYDVKM. CDR3 length equals 14 residues. CDR3 DNA sequence: TGTGCCAGCAGTTCCGCCGGGGGCGCGGGTGGCTACACCTTC. As protein: CASSSAGGAGGYTF.

The V and J genes are TRBV19 and TRBJ1-1; weak D call: TRBD1 (5 bases). The CDR3 spans 14 residues. Germline assignment: CDR1 LNHDA and CDR2 SQIVND (reference sequence). V was pared by 4 bases and J by 4 bases, with 13 bases between. The CDR3 bases are TGTGCCAGTAGTACCGGTCTGGGGGGCACTGAAGCTTTCTTT. Its translation: CASSTGLGGTEAFF.

This chain links TRBV11-3 with TRBJ2-1, with 9 positions matching TRBD1. CDR1 SGHNT and CDR2 YENEEA come from the germline V gene. After removal of 5 bases from V and 1 base from J, the junction contained 3 bases not matched to a gene. The CDR3 is 15 residues long. CDR3: CASSQGQGSYNEQFF. DNA for the CDR3: TGTGCCAGCAGCCAAGGACAGGGGTCCTACAATGAGCAGTTCTTC.

The chain joins TRBV27 to TRBJ2-1; D perhaps matches TRBD2 (6 bases). Germline lookup yields CDR1 MNHEY and CDR2 SMNVEV (reference sequence). This CDR3 has 15 residues. V was trimmed by 5 bases and J by 0 bases, leaving 11 bases between them. CDR3 sequence reads: CASSQGLNSYNEQFF. Written as DNA, the CDR3 is TGTGCCAGCAGTCAGGGACTCAACTCCTACAATGAGCAGTTCTTC.

The V call is TRBV6-6, the J call TRBJ2-7, with a weak D call TRBD2 (7 bases). The V gene lost 2 bases and the J gene lost 6 bases, with 11 bases spanning the gap. The CDR3 has 13 residues. Germline values: CDR1 MNHNY, CDR2 SVGAGI (reference sequence). The CDR3 protein is CASSYREGVEQYF. The CDR3 coding sequence is TGTGCCAGCAGTTACAGGGAGGGGGTCGAGCAGTACTTC.

The gene calls are TRBV7-9 and TRBJ1-1; D gene unclear. Per the germline V gene, CDR1 is SEHNR and CDR2 is FQNEAQ (reference sequence). V shed 5 bases and J shed 1 base, with 11 bases lying between them. CDR3 length: 14 residues. The CDR3 DNA reads as TGTGCCAGCAGCCCGGAGTATGAGAACACTGAAGCTTTCTTT. Protein product: CASSPEYENTEAFF.

This rearrangement joins TRBV5-4 to TRBJ2-7; 10 positions match TRBD2. The junction had 13 bases not matched to a gene; V was cut back by 0 bases and J by 7 bases. This CDR3 has 17 residues. Germline V lookup: CDR1 SGHNT, CDR2 YYREEE (reference sequence). The CDR3 DNA is TGTGCCAGCAGCTTGGCACGAGCGGGAGGGCCCAGTGGAGAGCAGTACTTC. It encodes CASSLARAGGPSGEQYF.

CDR3 bases: TGTGCCAGTAGTTGGTCAGTTGCAACTAATGAAAAACTGTTTTTT. Translating gives CASSWSVATNEKLFF. V usage is TRBV19 and J usage is TRBJ1-4; D remains ambiguous. The length of the CDR3 is 15 residues. Trimming took 5 bases from V and 0 from J, leaving 10 bases between them. Germline V CDR1 and CDR2: LNHDA, SQIVND (reference sequence). The full variable domain, in which reference TRBV19 and TRBJ1-4 provide the parts outside the CDR3, is DGGITQSPKYLFRKEGQNVTLSCEQNLNHDAMYWYRQDPGQGLRLIYYSQIVNDFQKGDIAEGYSVSREKKESFPLTVTSAQKNPTAFYLCASSWSVATNEKLFFGSGTQLSVL.

The chain employs TRBV15 and TRBJ2-1, with 7 positions matching TRBD2. V shed 6 bases, J shed 1 base, and the junction held 6 bases outside the gene matches. The CDR3 has 15 amino acids. Germline CDR1 is LNHNV and CDR2 is YYDKDF (reference sequence). CDR3 loop: CATRRGSGSYNEQFF. The CDR3 DNA reads TGTGCCACCAGGCGGGGGAGTGGATCCTACAATGAGCAGTTCTTC.

The chain has TRBV7-6 and TRBJ2-1; 13 bases match TRBD2. The trim removed 0 bases at V and 6 bases at J, leaving 17 bases unmatched. The germline V gene encodes CDR1 SGHVS and CDR2 FNYEAQ. This CDR3 spans 21 amino acids. CDR3 sequence: CASSLAPGLAGVLSRGNEQFF. CDR3 DNA: TGTGCCAGCAGCTTAGCTCCCGGACTAGCGGGGGTCCTATCCCGGGGCAATGAGCAGTTCTTC.

As to this clone: Other nucleotide sequences in the sample specify the same CDR3. The chain is built from TRBV6-5 and TRBJ2-7, with unresolved D. This CDR3 has 14 residues. Germline loops: CDR1 MNHEY, CDR2 SVGAGI. Trimming removed 5 bases from V and 1 base from J, with 12 bases in between. The CDR3: CASSPRATSYEQYF. The CDR3 nucleotides are TGTGCCAGCAGTCCTAGGGCCACATCCTACGAGCAGTACTTC.